This T cell receptor beta chain originates from a study of CD8+ T cells in alopecia areata. Background on the study: Patients remained on tofacitinib for 6 to 18 months and then went 6 months without it. Study results and caveats: For lesional scalp, especially alopecia totalis/universalis, clonality was higher than in normal scalp.

The CDR3 contains 13 residues. Germline loops: CDR1 MNHEY, CDR2 SMNVEV (reference sequence). V lost 7 bases, J lost 0 bases, and 4 bases lay in between. This clone was counted only a few times. What it binds is unknown. RNA extraction and reverse transcription yielded cDNA as sequencing template. Clones were sequenced by immunoSEQ multiplex PCR, and TCRdb holds only the in-frame ones, with some missing. The repertoire holds hundreds of thousands of clones, with under 80% as singletons. This sample comprised CD4+ T cells sorted from blood, obtained at week 0. This sequence was found in a human donor with alopecia areata. This sequence joins TRBV27 and TRBJ1-6; D is unclear. DNA for the CDR3: TGTGCCAGCAAGAGCTCCTATAATTCACCCCTCCACTTT. Protein: CASKSSYNSPLHF.